These T cell receptor beta chains were read from a single sample in a study of cytomegalovirus exposure and HLA in healthy donors. Method: immunoSEQ multiplex PCR; TCRdb's copy keeps in-frame clones and lacks some. The sample contains 150,000 to 200,000 clones, approximately 86% of which appear only once. Sequenced: PBMCs. These receptors all come from a woman under 30 in good health and CMV-seronegative. CDR3s include the opening cysteine and the closing phenylalanine or tryptophan. Each record gives: CDR3 protein, CDR3 DNA, V gene, clone size, J gene, D gene. A D gene is named only where the DNA matches it firmly. Clone size is given for some rows only: seen once, a few or many times, or a class if the clone is expanded.

CDR3 protein: CASSVSRTAPNYNEQFF; CDR3 DNA: TGTGCCAGCAGCGTGTCTAGGACTGCCCCGAACTACAATGAGCAGTTCTTC; V gene: TRBV9; clone size: NA; J gene: TRBJ2-1; D gene: NA
CDR3 protein: CASSLDPGGPREQYF; CDR3 DNA: TGTGCCAGCAGCTTAGATCCGGGAGGGCCCAGGGAGCAGTACTTC; V gene: TRBV7-2; clone size: NA; J gene: TRBJ2-7; D gene: TRBD2
CDR3 protein: CASTSGTHPGELFF; CDR3 DNA: TGTGCCAGTACTAGCGGGACCCACCCCGGGGAGCTGTTTTTT; V gene: TRBV7-9; clone size: NA; J gene: TRBJ2-2; D gene: TRBD2
CDR3 protein: CASSPAGGPNVEQFF; CDR3 DNA: TGTGCCAGCAGTCCAGCGGGAGGCCCAAACGTGGAGCAGTTCTTC; V gene: TRBV27; clone size: once; J gene: TRBJ2-1; D gene: TRBD2
CDR3 protein: CASSLSIWAGTEAFF; CDR3 DNA: TGTGCCAGCAGTTTATCGATCTGGGCTGGGACTGAAGCTTTCTTT; V gene: TRBV27; clone size: NA; J gene: TRBJ1-1; D gene: NA
CDR3 protein: CASSPIPSSGANVLTF; CDR3 DNA: TGTGCCAGCTCACCAATTCCATCCTCTGGGGCCAACGTCCTGACTTTC; V gene: TRBV18; clone size: NA; J gene: TRBJ2-6; D gene: NA
CDR3 protein: CASSQSGTGRIYEQYF; CDR3 DNA: TGTGCCAGCAGCCAGTCCGGGACAGGAAGGATCTACGAGCAGTACTTC; V gene: TRBV14; clone size: NA; J gene: TRBJ2-7; D gene: TRBD1
CDR3 protein: CASSLSRVMNTEAFF; CDR3 DNA: TGCGCCAGCAGCCTTTCCAGGGTTATGAACACTGAAGCTTTCTTT; V gene: TRBV4-1; clone size: few; J gene: TRBJ1-1; D gene: NA
CDR3 protein: CASSQAVANYEQYF; CDR3 DNA: TGCGCCAGCAGCCAAGCGGTAGCTAACTACGAGCAGTACTTC; V gene: TRBV4-3; clone size: once; J gene: TRBJ2-7; D gene: NA
CDR3 protein: CASSLAGGPWGEQFF; CDR3 DNA: TGTGCCAGCAGTTTAGCGGGAGGGCCCTGGGGTGAGCAGTTCTTC; V gene: TRBV2; clone size: NA; J gene: TRBJ2-1; D gene: TRBD2
CDR3 protein: CASSSTGRMRDEQYF; CDR3 DNA: TGTGCCAGCAGTTCGACGGGGAGGATGAGGGACGAGCAGTACTTC; V gene: TRBV6-5; clone size: NA; J gene: TRBJ2-7; D gene: NA
CDR3 protein: CASSTTGTGLLNEKLFF; CDR3 DNA: TGTGCCAGTAGTACGACCGGGACAGGGCTCTTAAATGAAAAACTGTTTTTT; V gene: TRBV19; clone size: NA; J gene: TRBJ1-4; D gene: TRBD1
CDR3 protein: CASSREGGYTGELFF; CDR3 DNA: TGTGCCAGCTCACGGGAAGGGGGCTACACCGGGGAGCTGTTTTTT; V gene: TRBV18; clone size: NA; J gene: TRBJ2-2; D gene: TRBD1
CDR3 protein: CASSTAGSYGYTF; CDR3 DNA: TGTGCCTCATCGACGGCCGGGAGCTATGGCTACACCTTC; V gene: TRBV19; clone size: NA; J gene: TRBJ1-2; D gene: NA
CDR3 protein: CASSLVDRFSGNTIYF; CDR3 DNA: TGTGCCAGCAGCCTAGTTGACAGATTCTCTGGAAACACCATATATTTT; V gene: TRBV5-4; clone size: NA; J gene: TRBJ1-3; D gene: NA
CDR3 protein: CSGANTEAFF; CDR3 DNA: TGCAGTGGGGCGAACACTGAAGCTTTCTTT; V gene: TRBV20-1; clone size: once; J gene: TRBJ1-1; D gene: NA
CDR3 protein: CASSPKGGYEQYF; CDR3 DNA: TGTGCCAGCAGCCCCAAAGGGGGCTACGAGCAGTACTTC; V gene: TRBV7-2; clone size: NA; J gene: TRBJ2-7; D gene: NA
CDR3 protein: CSVRSVTGELFF; CDR3 DNA: TGCAGCGTTCGATCGGTTACCGGGGAGCTGTTTTTT; V gene: TRBV29-1; clone size: once; J gene: TRBJ2-2; D gene: NA
CDR3 protein: CASSTRQSEDEKLFF; CDR3 DNA: TGTGCCAGCTCAACAAGACAGAGCGAAGATGAAAAACTGTTTTTT; V gene: TRBV18; clone size: NA; J gene: TRBJ1-4; D gene: NA
CDR3 protein: CASSLGLSGTGGIQETQYF; CDR3 DNA: TGCGCCAGCAGCTTGGGGCTGAGCGGGACAGGGGGTATTCAAGAGACCCAGTACTTC; V gene: TRBV5-1; clone size: NA; J gene: TRBJ2-5; D gene: TRBD1